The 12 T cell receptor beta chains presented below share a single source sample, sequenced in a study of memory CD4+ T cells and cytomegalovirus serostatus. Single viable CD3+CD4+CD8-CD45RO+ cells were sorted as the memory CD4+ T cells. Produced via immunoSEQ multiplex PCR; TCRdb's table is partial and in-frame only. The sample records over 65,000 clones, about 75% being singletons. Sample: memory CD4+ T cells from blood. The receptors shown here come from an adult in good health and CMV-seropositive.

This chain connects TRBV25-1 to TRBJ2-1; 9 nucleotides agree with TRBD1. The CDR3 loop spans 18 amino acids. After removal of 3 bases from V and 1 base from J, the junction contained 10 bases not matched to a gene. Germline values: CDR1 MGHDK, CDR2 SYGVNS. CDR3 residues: CASSDARSDRGSYNEQFF. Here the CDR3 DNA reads TGTGCCAGCAGTGATGCCCGCTCGGACAGGGGTTCCTACAATGAGCAGTTCTTC.

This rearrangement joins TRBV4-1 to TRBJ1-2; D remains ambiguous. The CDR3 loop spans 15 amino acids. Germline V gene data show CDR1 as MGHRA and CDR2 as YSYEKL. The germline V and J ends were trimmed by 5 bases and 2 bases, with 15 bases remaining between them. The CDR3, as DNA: TGCGCCAGCAGCGGTCCCGGGGAGAGGAACTATGGCTACACCTTC. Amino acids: CASSGPGERNYGYTF.

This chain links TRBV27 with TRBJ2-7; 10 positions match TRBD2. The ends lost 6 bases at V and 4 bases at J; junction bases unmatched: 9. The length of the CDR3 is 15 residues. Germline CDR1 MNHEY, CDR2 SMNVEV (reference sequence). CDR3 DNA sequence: TGTGCCAGCAGCCGAAGCGGGGGGGGGAAATACGAGCAGTACTTC. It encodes CASSRSGGGKYEQYF.

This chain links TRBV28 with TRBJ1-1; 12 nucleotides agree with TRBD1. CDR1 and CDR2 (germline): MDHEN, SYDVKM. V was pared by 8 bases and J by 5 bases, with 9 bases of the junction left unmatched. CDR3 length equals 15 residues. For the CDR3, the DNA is TGTGCCAGCGGGTGGGGACAGGGGGCTGGAACTGAAGCTTTCTTT. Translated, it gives CASGWGQGAGTEAFF.

CDR3 sequence: CASSLTGSGELFF. For the CDR3, the DNA is TGTGCCAGCAGCTTAACAGGATCCGGGGAGCTGTTTTTT. The chain is built from TRBV7-3 and TRBJ2-2; D is unclear. CDR3 length: 13 residues. The V gene lost 0 bases and the J gene lost 6 bases, with 5 bases spanning the gap. Germline lookup yields CDR1 SGHTA and CDR2 FQGTGA.

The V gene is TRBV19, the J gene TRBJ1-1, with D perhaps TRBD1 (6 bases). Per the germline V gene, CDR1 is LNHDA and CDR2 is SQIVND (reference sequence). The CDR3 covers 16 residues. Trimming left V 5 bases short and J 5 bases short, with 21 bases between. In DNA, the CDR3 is TGTGCCAGTAGTCGCTTCCGTGGAAGGGGGGTTACTGAAGCTTTCTTT. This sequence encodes CASSRFRGRGVTEAFF.

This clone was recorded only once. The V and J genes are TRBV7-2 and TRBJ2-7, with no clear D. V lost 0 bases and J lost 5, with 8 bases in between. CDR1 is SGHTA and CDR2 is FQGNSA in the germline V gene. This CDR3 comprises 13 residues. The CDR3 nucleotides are TGTGCCAGCAGCTTAGCGCCAGATGACGAGCAGTACTTC. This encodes CASSLAPDDEQYF. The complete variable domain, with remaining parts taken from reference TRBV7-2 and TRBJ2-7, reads GAGVSQSPSNKVTEKGKDVELRCDPISGHTALYWYRQSLGQGLEFLIYFQGNSAPDKSGLPSDRFSAERTGGSVSTLTIQRTQQEDSAVYLCASSLAPDDEQYFGPGTRLTVT.

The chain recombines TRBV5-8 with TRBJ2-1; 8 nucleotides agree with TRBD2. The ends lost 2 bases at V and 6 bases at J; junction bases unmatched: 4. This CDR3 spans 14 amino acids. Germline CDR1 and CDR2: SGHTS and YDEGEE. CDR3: CASSFKTSVNEQFF. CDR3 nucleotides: TGTGCCAGCAGCTTTAAGACTAGCGTCAATGAGCAGTTCTTC.

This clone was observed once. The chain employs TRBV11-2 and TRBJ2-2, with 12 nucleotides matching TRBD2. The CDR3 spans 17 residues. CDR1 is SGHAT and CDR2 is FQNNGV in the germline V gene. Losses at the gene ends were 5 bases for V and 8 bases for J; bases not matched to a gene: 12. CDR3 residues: CASSRGPSGGALGELFF. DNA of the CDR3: TGTGCCAGCAGCCGGGGGCCTAGCGGGGGGGCCTTAGGGGAGCTGTTTTTT.

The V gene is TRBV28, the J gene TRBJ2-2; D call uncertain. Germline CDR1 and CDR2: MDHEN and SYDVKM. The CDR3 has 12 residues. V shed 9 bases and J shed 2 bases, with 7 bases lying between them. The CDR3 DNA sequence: TGTGCCAGTCCTATAAACACCGGGGAGCTGTTTTTT. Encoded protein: CASPINTGELFF.

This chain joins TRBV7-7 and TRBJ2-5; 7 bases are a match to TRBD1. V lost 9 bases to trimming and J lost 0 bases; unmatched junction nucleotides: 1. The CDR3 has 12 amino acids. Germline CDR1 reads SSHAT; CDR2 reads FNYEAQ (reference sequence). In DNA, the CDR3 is TGTGCCAGTACAGGGGACCAAGAGACCCAGTACTTC. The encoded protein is CASTGDQETQYF.

CDR3 amino acids: CASKGLADYYEQYF. The CDR3 bases are TGTGCCAGCAAGGGGCTAGCGGATTACTACGAGCAGTACTTC. The chain recombines TRBV2 with TRBJ2-7; 7 nucleotides align to TRBD2. Per the germline V gene, CDR1 is SNHLY and CDR2 is FYNNEI. V shed 7 bases and J 3 bases; nucleotides not matched to a gene: 9. This CDR3 is 14 amino acids long.